The present entry profiles one TCR beta chain with its context. Germline loops: CDR1 GTSNPN, CDR2 SVGIG (reference sequence). V was clipped by 3 bases and J by 6 bases, with 11 bases between them. This CDR3 region has 12 residues. The data stem from a study of shared clonotypes between healthy human individuals. The data were produced by immunoSEQ multiplex PCR, yet TCRdb's version contains in-frame clones alone and is incomplete. Here the sample spans millions of clones, around nine tenths being singletons. The J gene is TRBJ1-2, the V gene TRBV30; D is possibly TRBD1 (5 bases). The TCR was taken from a man in his late teens or twenties in good health. Sequencing used naive CD4+ T cells sorted from blood. The subset: CD45RA+ positively selected. The CDR3 coding sequence is TGTGCCTGGAGGCAGGGAATAGATGGCTACACCTTC. It encodes CAWRQGIDGYTF.